This record covers a single T cell receptor beta chain. What antigen it recognizes has not been identified. No base quality information exists; no much larger clone differs at one position. Library construction relied on the immunoSEQ multiplex PCR assay. For TCR sequencing, RNA was extracted from every sample and reverse transcribed into cDNA to serve as template. First-strand cDNA was synthesized using SuperScript III with a 2:1 mix of oligo-dT and random hexamers. Amplification bias was assessed with a synthetic immune receptor repertoire, and residual bias was removed computationally. The authors processed their data as follows. Raw reads were preprocessed for error removal, and CDR3 was defined according to IMGT conventions as running from the conserved cysteine to phenylalanine. Clonality was computed by normalizing Shannon entropy by log2 of the number of productive unique TCRs and subtracting the result from 1. CD4 or CD8 identity of scalp clones was inferred by cross-referencing scalp TCRbeta sequences with sorted blood CD4 and CD8 repertoires. TCRdb's version of the immuneACCESS table is confined to in-frame rearrangements and falls short of the full clone set. An unresolved V gene accounts for under half of the shortfall where checked; the remainder is of unknown origin. The D gene and trimming were derived from the DNA, and the V and J assignments and clone size from that table. This sample has 200,000 or so clones in its table, and less than 45% of those were observed once. About 0.48% of the sample rests with the top ten.

Deletion took 4 bases off V and 0 bases off J, with a span of 15 bases between the germline ends. The CDR3 numbers 16 residues from cysteine through phenylalanine. Here the CDR3 DNA is all that survives: 48 bases in frame from base 1. As encoded in the germline V gene, CDR1 is MGHDK while CDR2 is SYGVNS. These data are taken from a study of CD8+ T cells in alopecia areata (dated by TCRdb to between 2017 and 2018). A note on the overall study: The treated patients took part in an open-label pilot trial in which moderate-to-severe alopecia areata was treated with oral tofacitinib at 5 to 10 mg twice daily. Tofacitinib was administered for 6 to 18 months, and 6 months of follow-up off drug were then conducted to assess delayed response and recurrence. In treated patients, disease severity was measured using the SALT score, which gives the percentage of scalp surface area affected. High-throughput TCRbeta sequencing was used to examine T cell clonal expansion in alopecia areata in both the C3H/HeJ mouse model and human patients. Human TCRbeta sequencing covered scalp tissue and sorted CD4+ and CD8+ peripheral blood T cells from patchy and totalis/universalis alopecia areata patients and healthy controls. Biopsies were taken from tofacitinib-treated patients at baseline and at 4 and 24 weeks of treatment, and a later scalp biopsy was taken in several of the tofacitinib-treated patients. Clonality in the scalp was compared among normal scalp (n=4), patchy alopecia areata scalp (n=8), and alopecia totalis/universalis scalp (n=8). RNA came from the PAXgene miRNA kit for fixed scalp, the miRNeasy kit for PBMCs, and the RNeasy kit for mouse skin. TCRbeta CDR3 regions were amplified by immunoSEQ multiplex PCR with 35 Vbeta forward and 13 Jbeta reverse primers.

Beyond this particular receptor, the publication reports: Compared with mice, TCR sequences shared between patients were less clear, possibly partly because of HLA diversity across the patient population. Many expanded lesional clones persisted in scalp and blood during tofacitinib treatment, which may partly explain relapse after stopping treatment. Compared with normal scalp, lesional scalp had higher clonality and more expanded CD8+ clones, particularly in alopecia totalis/universalis, a pattern that suggests antigenic drive. Tofacitinib significantly lowered scalp clonality and the number of expanded CD8+ clones among the top 100 scalp clones. Unlike mouse skin, where gammadelta T cells dominate, normal human skin contains resident alphabeta T cells that get sequenced too, which complicates analysis of the scalp TCR repertoire. The treated cohort was small, with a single nonresponder, so links between baseline CD8+ expansion and response need larger studies.

The sample's treatment or condition, from its label and the paper: oral pan-JAK inhibitor, 5-10 mg twice daily. Lesional scalp punch biopsies and peripheral blood were obtained from alopecia areata patients. PBMCs were isolated by density centrifugation and stained for CD3, CD4 and CD8, after which CD4+ and CD8+ T cells were sorted on a FACSAria. The TCR originated in a human donor with alopecia areata. The material was CD4+ T cells sorted from blood, obtained at roughly week 30, from a patient treated with tofacitinib. The chain was built from TRBV25-1 and TRBJ2-5, with the D gene call left open. The CDR3 protein sequence reads: CASSGSGTMYQETQYF. The DNA is as follows: TGTGCCAGCAGTGGTTCGGGTACAATGTACCAAGAGACCCAGTACTTC.